These T cell receptor beta chains were read from a single sample in a study of vaccination and CD4 T cells after COVID-19. MiXCR, applied by TCRdb to the PCR reads, yields one record per CDR3 protein. The repertoire holds roughly 14,000 distinct CDR3 sequences, with 70% to 75% as singletons. Antigen specificity for these receptors is unknown. The specimen sequenced was CD4+ T cells from blood, cultured in vitro. All receptors come from a human donor who had recovered from COVID-19. Both conserved end residues are part of each CDR3. D genes are given only for firm matches. For some rows the clone size is stated as once, few or many, or as a class when expanded; others skip it.

D gene: .
CDR3 length: 15
clone size: medium-sized
V gene: TRBV18
J gene: TRBJ2-3
CDR3 DNA: TGTGCCAGCTCACAGGACTACCTTAGCACAGATACGCAGTATTTT
CDR3 protein: CASSQDYLSTDTQYF

D gene: .
CDR3 length: 16
clone size: few
V gene: TRBV7-6
J gene: TRBJ1-3
CDR3 DNA: TGTGCCAGCAGCCCGGACAGTGGTTACTCTGGAAACACCATATATTTT
CDR3 protein: CASSPDSGYSGNTIYF

D gene: TRBD2
CDR3 length: 17
clone size: large
V gene: TRBV11-3
J gene: TRBJ2-7
CDR3 DNA: TGTGCCAGCAGACGCAAACGCCGGGGGGAAAGCTCCTACGAGCAGTACTTC
CDR3 protein: CASRRKRRGESSYEQYF

D gene: TRBD1
CDR3 length: 12
clone size: .
V gene: TRBV29-1
J gene: TRBJ1-2
CDR3 DNA: TGCAGCGTTGTGGGACAGGGTTCTGGCTACACCTTC
CDR3 protein: CSVVGQGSGYTF

D gene: TRBD1
CDR3 length: 15
clone size: .
V gene: TRBV20-1
J gene: TRBJ1-5
CDR3 DNA: TGCAGTGCTAGGTCGACAGGGAATAGCAATCAGCCCCAGCATTTT
CDR3 protein: CSARSTGNSNQPQHF

D gene: TRBD1
CDR3 length: 14
clone size: .
V gene: TRBV27
J gene: TRBJ1-1
CDR3 DNA: TGTGCCAGCAGGACCGGGACAGTGAACACTGAAGCTTTCTTT
CDR3 protein: CASRTGTVNTEAFF

D gene: .
CDR3 length: 14
clone size: once
V gene: TRBV7-2
J gene: TRBJ2-7
CDR3 DNA: TGTGTCAGCAGCTTAGAGGGCAGCTCCTACGAGCAGTACTTC
CDR3 protein: CVSSLEGSSYEQYF

D gene: .
CDR3 length: 16
clone size: .
V gene: TRBV7-2
J gene: TRBJ1-1
CDR3 DNA: TGTGCCAGCAGCCAAAGCCCGGGGGTACGAGGGACTGAAGCTTTCTTT
CDR3 protein: CASSQSPGVRGTEAFF

D gene: .
CDR3 length: 12
clone size: .
V gene: TRBV7-2
J gene: TRBJ2-3
CDR3 DNA: TGTGCCAGCACCCCAGGGGAGGGAAGGCAGTATTTT
CDR3 protein: CASTPGEGRQYF

D gene: .
CDR3 length: 16
clone size: few
V gene: TRBV7-9
J gene: TRBJ1-1
CDR3 DNA: TGTGCCAGCAGCTTATGGGGCCGGGGGGCTAACACTGAAGCTTTCTTT
CDR3 protein: CASSLWGRGANTEAFF

D gene: .
CDR3 length: 14
clone size: .
V gene: TRBV6-2/TRBV6-3
J gene: TRBJ1-5
CDR3 DNA: TGTGCCAGCAGTTCCGGCGGGAGCAATCAGCCCCAGCATTTT
CDR3 protein: CASSSGGSNQPQHF

D gene: TRBD1
CDR3 length: 13
clone size: .
V gene: TRBV30
J gene: TRBJ1-5
CDR3 DNA: TGTGCCGGTGGACAGGGAAAAAATCAGCCCCAGCATTTT
CDR3 protein: CAGGQGKNQPQHF

D gene: .
CDR3 length: 17
clone size: .
V gene: TRBV7-2
J gene: TRBJ2-4
CDR3 DNA: TGTGCCAGCAGCCCTCAGCCAGGGGAACTAGCCAAAAACATTCAGTACTTC
CDR3 protein: CASSPQPGELAKNIQYF

D gene: .
CDR3 length: 20
clone size: .
V gene: TRBV28
J gene: TRBJ1-5
CDR3 DNA: TGTGCCAGCGGATATGGGGGGGCCGAAAAGGACAGACGTCGCAATCAGCCCCAGCATTTT
CDR3 protein: CASGYGGAEKDRRRNQPQHF

D gene: .
CDR3 length: 13
clone size: .
V gene: TRBV28
J gene: TRBJ1-5
CDR3 DNA: TGTGCCAGCACCCGGACGGCGAATCAGCCCCAGCATTTT
CDR3 protein: CASTRTANQPQHF

D gene: TRBD1
CDR3 length: 17
clone size: few
V gene: TRBV24-1
J gene: TRBJ1-5
CDR3 DNA: TGTGCCACCAGTGATTCCCGACGGACAGGGGTTCCGCAGCCCCAGCATTTT
CDR3 protein: CATSDSRRTGVPQPQHF

D gene: .
CDR3 length: 12
clone size: .
V gene: TRBV20-1
J gene: TRBJ1-1
CDR3 DNA: TGCAGTGCTAGAGCAATGAACACTGAAGCTTTCTTT
CDR3 protein: CSARAMNTEAFF

D gene: .
CDR3 length: 15
clone size: large
V gene: TRBV21-1
J gene: TRBJ2-3
CDR3 DNA: TGTGCCAGCAGCAAAGTTAGGAGGTACACAGATACGCAGTATTTT
CDR3 protein: CASSKVRRYTDTQYF

D gene: .
CDR3 length: 14
clone size: few
V gene: TRBV20-1
J gene: TRBJ1-5
CDR3 DNA: TGCAGTGCCAGAAGAAACCAGGGAAATCAGCCCCAGCATTTT
CDR3 protein: CSARRNQGNQPQHF

D gene: .
CDR3 length: 17
clone size: few
V gene: TRBV7-2
J gene: TRBJ2-2
CDR3 DNA: TGTGCCAGCAGTCGCCGTCTTCTAGAGGGAAGGGCCGGGGAGCTGTTTTTT
CDR3 protein: CASSRRLLEGRAGELFF

D gene: TRBD1
CDR3 length: 13
clone size: medium-sized
V gene: TRBV12-3/TRBV12-4
J gene: TRBJ2-3
CDR3 DNA: TGTGCCAGCAGTCGACAGGGGGCAGATACGCAGTATTTT
CDR3 protein: CASSRQGADTQYF

D gene: TRBD2
CDR3 length: 16
clone size: once
V gene: TRBV20-1
J gene: TRBJ2-2
CDR3 DNA: TGCAGTGCAGGAAAGGCGGGAGGAGGGTCCACCGGGGAGCTGTTTTTT
CDR3 protein: CSAGKAGGGSTGELFF

D gene: .
CDR3 length: 14
clone size: .
V gene: TRBV6-1
J gene: TRBJ1-2
CDR3 DNA: TGTGCCAGCAGCTGGACAGCGGGAAACTATGGCTACACCTTC
CDR3 protein: CASSWTAGNYGYTF

D gene: TRBD1
CDR3 length: 12
clone size: .
V gene: TRBV20-1
J gene: TRBJ1-2
CDR3 DNA: TGCAGTGCTAGGGGAGCCAGGGGGGGCTACACCTTC
CDR3 protein: CSARGARGGYTF

D gene: .
CDR3 length: 16
clone size: .
V gene: TRBV27
J gene: TRBJ1-6
CDR3 DNA: TGTGCCAGCACCGGGAATCGGCAGAAGTATAATTCACCCCTCCACTTT
CDR3 protein: CASTGNRQKYNSPLHF

D gene: .
CDR3 length: 16
clone size: .
V gene: TRBV6-5
J gene: TRBJ1-1
CDR3 DNA: TGTGCCAGCAGTTACTCAGGGACAACCACTAACACTGAAGCTTTCTTT
CDR3 protein: CASSYSGTTTNTEAFF

D gene: .
CDR3 length: 16
clone size: .
V gene: TRBV12-3/TRBV12-4
J gene: TRBJ1-5
CDR3 DNA: TGTGCCAGCAGCTCCTCGGGGGGGCCTAGCAATCAGCCCCAGCATTTT
CDR3 protein: CASSSSGGPSNQPQHF

D gene: .
CDR3 length: 13
clone size: few
V gene: TRBV6-2/TRBV6-3
J gene: TRBJ1-5
CDR3 DNA: TGTGCCAGCAGCCTGACAGCGAATCAGCCCCAGCATTTT
CDR3 protein: CASSLTANQPQHF

D gene: .
CDR3 length: 13
clone size: .
V gene: TRBV7-2
J gene: TRBJ1-2
CDR3 DNA: TGTGCCAGCAGCCCCGATAAGCTCTATGGCTACACCTTC
CDR3 protein: CASSPDKLYGYTF

D gene: .
CDR3 length: 12
clone size: .
V gene: TRBV2
J gene: TRBJ1-5
CDR3 DNA: TGTGCCAGCAGTCCCAGCCATCAGCCCCAGCATTTT
CDR3 protein: CASSPSHQPQHF

D gene: .
CDR3 length: 15
clone size: few
V gene: TRBV7-2
J gene: TRBJ1-1
CDR3 DNA: TGTGCCAGCAGCTTAGTAGGTGGACAGCTCACTGAAGCTTTCTTT
CDR3 protein: CASSLVGGQLTEAFF

D gene: TRBD1
CDR3 length: 18
clone size: .
V gene: TRBV28
J gene: TRBJ1-2
CDR3 DNA: TGTGCCAGCAGTTTTGCGACAGGGGAAGGGAGAGGTAACTATGGCTACACCTTC
CDR3 protein: CASSFATGEGRGNYGYTF

D gene: TRBD1
CDR3 length: 15
clone size: .
V gene: TRBV20-1
J gene: TRBJ1-2
CDR3 DNA: TGCAGTGCTCAGACAGGGGGCTCACTTAACTATGGCTACACCTTC
CDR3 protein: CSAQTGGSLNYGYTF

D gene: .
CDR3 length: 13
clone size: .
V gene: TRBV20-1
J gene: TRBJ1-4
CDR3 DNA: TGCAGTGCTAGGGGGGGGACTAATGAAAAACTGTTTTTT
CDR3 protein: CSARGGTNEKLFF

D gene: TRBD1
CDR3 length: 18
clone size: .
V gene: TRBV20-1
J gene: TRBJ1-2
CDR3 DNA: TGCAGTGCTAGAGCGTTAGGGACAGGGATTCTTCAAGGCTATGGCTACACCTTC
CDR3 protein: CSARALGTGILQGYGYTF

D gene: .
CDR3 length: 15
clone size: .
V gene: TRBV21-1
J gene: TRBJ2-5
CDR3 DNA: TGTGCCAGCAGCAAACATCGACAGAACCAAGAGACCCAGTACTTC
CDR3 protein: CASSKHRQNQETQYF

D gene: .
CDR3 length: 16
clone size: .
V gene: TRBV4-3
J gene: TRBJ2-7
CDR3 DNA: TGCGCCAGCAGCTTAACGCAGGGTTGGAAGAGGGTCGAGCAGTACTTC
CDR3 protein: CASSLTQGWKRVEQYF

D gene: .
CDR3 length: 15
clone size: .
V gene: TRBV21-1
J gene: TRBJ1-2
CDR3 DNA: TGTGCCAGCAGCAAAGATGGCGGGACCAACTATGGCTACACCTTC
CDR3 protein: CASSKDGGTNYGYTF

D gene: .
CDR3 length: 15
clone size: .
V gene: TRBV20-1
J gene: TRBJ2-3
CDR3 DNA: TGCAGTGCTATCCGCCAGAGGGGCCTCACAGATACGCAGTATTTT
CDR3 protein: CSAIRQRGLTDTQYF

D gene: .
CDR3 length: 14
clone size: .
V gene: TRBV19
J gene: TRBJ1-5
CDR3 DNA: TGTGCCAGTAGTAGCGCCAGGGACAATCAGCCCCAGCATTTT
CDR3 protein: CASSSARDNQPQHF

D gene: .
CDR3 length: 16
clone size: .
V gene: TRBV20-1
J gene: TRBJ1-5
CDR3 DNA: TGCAGTGCTCGTAAGGGGGGCATCAATAGCAATCAGCCCCAGCATTTT
CDR3 protein: CSARKGGINSNQPQHF

D gene: .
CDR3 length: 14
clone size: .
V gene: TRBV27
J gene: TRBJ2-5
CDR3 DNA: TGTGCCAGCGGGCCGTGGGGGGACCAAGAGACCCAGTACTTC
CDR3 protein: CASGPWGDQETQYF

D gene: .
CDR3 length: 12
clone size: few
V gene: TRBV7-2
J gene: TRBJ1-5
CDR3 DNA: TGTGCCAGCAGCCTAACCAATCAGCCCCAGCATTTT
CDR3 protein: CASSLTNQPQHF

D gene: .
CDR3 length: 14
clone size: .
V gene: TRBV7-2
J gene: TRBJ2-7
CDR3 DNA: TGTGCCAGCAGCTTATACTCCCCAGGGGACGAGCAGTACTTC
CDR3 protein: CASSLYSPGDEQYF

D gene: .
CDR3 length: 13
clone size: large
V gene: TRBV7-6
J gene: TRBJ2-7
CDR3 DNA: TGTGCCAGCAGCTTAGGCCTCGCCTACGAGCAGTACTTC
CDR3 protein: CASSLGLAYEQYF

D gene: .
CDR3 length: 15
clone size: few
V gene: TRBV12-3/TRBV12-4
J gene: TRBJ1-5
CDR3 DNA: TGTGCCAGCAGTTGGAGGGGCCTCGGCAATCAGCCCCAGCATTTT
CDR3 protein: CASSWRGLGNQPQHF

D gene: .
CDR3 length: 14
clone size: .
V gene: TRBV4-2
J gene: TRBJ1-1
CDR3 DNA: TGTGCCAGCAGCCAAGATTTGGGGAACACTGAAGCTTTCTTT
CDR3 protein: CASSQDLGNTEAFF

D gene: .
CDR3 length: 16
clone size: .
V gene: TRBV6-5
J gene: TRBJ2-7
CDR3 DNA: TGTGCCAGCAGTTACTCGGTTGCAGCCTCCTTATACGAGCAGTACTTC
CDR3 protein: CASSYSVAASLYEQYF

D gene: TRBD2
CDR3 length: 17
clone size: .
V gene: TRBV19
J gene: TRBJ2-1
CDR3 DNA: TGTGCCAGTACCTTACACCCGGCACTAGCGGGAGTCCATGAGCAGTTCTTC
CDR3 protein: CASTLHPALAGVHEQFF

D gene: .
CDR3 length: 12
clone size: .
V gene: TRBV10-3
J gene: TRBJ1-5
CDR3 DNA: TGTGCCATCTTGCGTAGCAATCAGCCCCAGCATTTT
CDR3 protein: CAILRSNQPQHF

D gene: .
CDR3 length: 13
clone size: .
V gene: TRBV21-1
J gene: TRBJ2-7
CDR3 DNA: TGTGCCAGCAGCTACCGAGAGGTCTACGAGCAGTACTTC
CDR3 protein: CASSYREVYEQYF

D gene: .
CDR3 length: 16
clone size: .
V gene: TRBV7-2
J gene: TRBJ2-7
CDR3 DNA: TGTGCCAGCAGCCGGGGGGCGGGACCCGCCTCCTACGAGCAGTACTTC
CDR3 protein: CASSRGAGPASYEQYF